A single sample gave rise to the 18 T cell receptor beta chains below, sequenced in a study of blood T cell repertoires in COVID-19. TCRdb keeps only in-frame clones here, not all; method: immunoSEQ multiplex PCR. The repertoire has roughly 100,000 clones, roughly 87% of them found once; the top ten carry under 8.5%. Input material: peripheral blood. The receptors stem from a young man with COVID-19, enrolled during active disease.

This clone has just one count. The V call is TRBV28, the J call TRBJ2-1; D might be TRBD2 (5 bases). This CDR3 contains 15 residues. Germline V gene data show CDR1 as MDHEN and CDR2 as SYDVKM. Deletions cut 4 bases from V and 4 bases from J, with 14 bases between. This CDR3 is CASSSRTGIYNEQFF. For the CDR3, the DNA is TGTGCCAGCAGTTCCCGAACCGGGATTTACAATGAGCAGTTCTTC.

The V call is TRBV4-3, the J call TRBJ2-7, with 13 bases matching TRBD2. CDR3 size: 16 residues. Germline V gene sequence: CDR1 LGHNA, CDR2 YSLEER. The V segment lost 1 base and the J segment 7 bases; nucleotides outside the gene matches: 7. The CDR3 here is CASSQATLAGGTEQYF. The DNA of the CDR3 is TGCGCCAGCAGCCAAGCCACACTAGCGGGGGGGACGGAGCAGTACTTC.

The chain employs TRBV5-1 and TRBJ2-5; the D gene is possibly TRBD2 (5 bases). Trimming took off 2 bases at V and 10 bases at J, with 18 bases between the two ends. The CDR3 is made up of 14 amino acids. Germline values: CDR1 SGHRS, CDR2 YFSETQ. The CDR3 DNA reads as TGCGCCAGCAGCTTCGGACGGGAAATGCGGAACCAGTACTTC. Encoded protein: CASSFGREMRNQYF.

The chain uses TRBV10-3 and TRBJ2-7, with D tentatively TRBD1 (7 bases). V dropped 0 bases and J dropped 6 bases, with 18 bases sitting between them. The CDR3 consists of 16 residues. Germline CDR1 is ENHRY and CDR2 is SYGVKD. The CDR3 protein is CAISESEVWQGGEQYF. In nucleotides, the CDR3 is TGTGCCATCAGTGAGTCGGAGGTGTGGCAGGGGGGCGAGCAGTACTTC.

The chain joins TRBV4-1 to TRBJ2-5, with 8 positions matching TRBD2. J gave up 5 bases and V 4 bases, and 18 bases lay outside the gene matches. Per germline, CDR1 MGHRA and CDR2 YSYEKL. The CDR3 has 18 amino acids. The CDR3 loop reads CASSRTFLREEWVETQYF. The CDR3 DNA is TGCGCCAGCAGCCGAACGTTTTTGCGGGAGGAGTGGGTCGAGACCCAGTACTTC.

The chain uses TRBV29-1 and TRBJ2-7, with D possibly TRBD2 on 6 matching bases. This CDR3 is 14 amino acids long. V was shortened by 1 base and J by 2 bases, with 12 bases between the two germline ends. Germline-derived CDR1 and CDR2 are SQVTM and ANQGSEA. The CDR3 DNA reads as TGCAGCGTTGAAGGGGGGGAAATTGCCTACGAGCAGTACTTC. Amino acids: CSVEGGEIAYEQYF.

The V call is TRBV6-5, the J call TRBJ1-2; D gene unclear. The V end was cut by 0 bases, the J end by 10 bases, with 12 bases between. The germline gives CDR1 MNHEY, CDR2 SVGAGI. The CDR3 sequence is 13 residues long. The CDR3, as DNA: TGTGCCAGCAGTTACTCGGAGGGCAGGCCCTACACCTTC. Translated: CASSYSEGRPYTF.

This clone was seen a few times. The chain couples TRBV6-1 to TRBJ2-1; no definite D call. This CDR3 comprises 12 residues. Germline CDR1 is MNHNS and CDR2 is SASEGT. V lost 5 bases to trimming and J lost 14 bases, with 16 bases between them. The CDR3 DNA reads TGTGCCAGCAGTTCCCGCCCCGACGAGGAGTTCTTC. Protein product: CASSSRPDEEFF.

CDR3 loop: CAWSVGSSTNEKLFF. CDR3 in DNA: TGTGCCTGGAGTGTGGGCAGTTCAACTAATGAAAAACTGTTTTTT. V gene TRBV30 combines with J gene TRBJ1-4; D uncertain. Germline V gene sequence: CDR1 GTSNPN, CDR2 SVGIG (reference sequence). Trimming cost V 0 bases and J 0 bases, with 8 bases left between them. There are 15 residues in the CDR3.

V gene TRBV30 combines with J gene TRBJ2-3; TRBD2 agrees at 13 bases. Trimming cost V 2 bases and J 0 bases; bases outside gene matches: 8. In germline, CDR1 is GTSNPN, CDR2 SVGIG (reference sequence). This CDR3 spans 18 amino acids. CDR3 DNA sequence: TGTGCCTGGAGTACCACTAGCGGGAGGGCCCTTAGCACAGATACGCAGTATTTT. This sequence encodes CAWSTTSGRALSTDTQYF.

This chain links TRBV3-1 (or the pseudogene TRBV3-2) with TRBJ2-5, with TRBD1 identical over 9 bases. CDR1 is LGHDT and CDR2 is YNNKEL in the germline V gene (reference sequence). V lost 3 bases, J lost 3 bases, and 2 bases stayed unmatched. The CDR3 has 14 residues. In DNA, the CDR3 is TGTGCCAGCAGCCACAGGGACAGGGAAGAGACCCAGTACTTC. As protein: CASSHRDREETQYF.

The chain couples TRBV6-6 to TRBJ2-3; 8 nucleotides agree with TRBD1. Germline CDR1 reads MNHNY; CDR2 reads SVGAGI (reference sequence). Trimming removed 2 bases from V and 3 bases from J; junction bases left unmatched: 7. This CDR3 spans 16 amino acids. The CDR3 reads CASSYPTGGRTDTQYF. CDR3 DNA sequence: TGTGCCAGCAGTTACCCTACAGGGGGTAGAACAGATACGCAGTATTTT.

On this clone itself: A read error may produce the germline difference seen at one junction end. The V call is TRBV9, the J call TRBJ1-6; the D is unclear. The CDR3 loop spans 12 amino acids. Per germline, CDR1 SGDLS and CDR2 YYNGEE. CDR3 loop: CASSSNNSPLHF. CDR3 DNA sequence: TGTGCCAGCAGCTCCAATAATTCACCCCTCCACTTT. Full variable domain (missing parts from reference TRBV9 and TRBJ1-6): DSGVTQTPKHLITATGQRVTLRCSPRSGDLSVYWYQQSLDQGLQFLIQYYNGEERAKGNILERFSAQQFPDLHSELNLSSLELGDSALYFCASSSNNSPLHFGNGTRLTVT.

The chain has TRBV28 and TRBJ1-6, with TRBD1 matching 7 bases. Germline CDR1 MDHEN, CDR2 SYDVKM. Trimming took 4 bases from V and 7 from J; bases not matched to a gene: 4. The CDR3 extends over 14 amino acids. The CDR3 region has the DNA TGTGCCAGCAGTTCCCCAGGGGGGAATTCACCCCTCCACTTT. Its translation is CASSSPGGNSPLHF.

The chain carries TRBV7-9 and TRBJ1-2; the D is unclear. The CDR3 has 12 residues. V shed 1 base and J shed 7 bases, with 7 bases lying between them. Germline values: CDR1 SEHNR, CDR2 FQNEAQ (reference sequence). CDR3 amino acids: CASSLGDIGYTF. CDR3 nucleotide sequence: TGTGCCAGCAGCTTAGGAGACATTGGCTACACCTTC.

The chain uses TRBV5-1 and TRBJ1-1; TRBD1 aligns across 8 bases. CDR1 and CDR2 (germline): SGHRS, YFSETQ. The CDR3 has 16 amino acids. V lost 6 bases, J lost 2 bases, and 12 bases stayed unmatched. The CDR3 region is CASKPWSGTGNTEAFF. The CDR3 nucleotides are TGCGCCAGCAAGCCCTGGAGTGGGACAGGAAACACTGAAGCTTTCTTT.

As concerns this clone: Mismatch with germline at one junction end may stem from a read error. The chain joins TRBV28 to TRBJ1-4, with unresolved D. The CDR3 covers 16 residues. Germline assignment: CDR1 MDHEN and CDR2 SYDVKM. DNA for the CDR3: TGTGCCAGCAGTTTCCTGCGTAGAGCAACTAATGAAAAACTGCTTTTT. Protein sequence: CASSFLRRATNEKLLF.

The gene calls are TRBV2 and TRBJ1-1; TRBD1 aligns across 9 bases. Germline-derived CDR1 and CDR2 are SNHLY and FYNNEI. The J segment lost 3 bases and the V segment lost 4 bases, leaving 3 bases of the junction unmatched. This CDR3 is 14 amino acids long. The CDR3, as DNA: TGTGCCAGCAGTGGCGGGACAGGGTACACTGAAGCTTTCTTT. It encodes CASSGGTGYTEAFF.